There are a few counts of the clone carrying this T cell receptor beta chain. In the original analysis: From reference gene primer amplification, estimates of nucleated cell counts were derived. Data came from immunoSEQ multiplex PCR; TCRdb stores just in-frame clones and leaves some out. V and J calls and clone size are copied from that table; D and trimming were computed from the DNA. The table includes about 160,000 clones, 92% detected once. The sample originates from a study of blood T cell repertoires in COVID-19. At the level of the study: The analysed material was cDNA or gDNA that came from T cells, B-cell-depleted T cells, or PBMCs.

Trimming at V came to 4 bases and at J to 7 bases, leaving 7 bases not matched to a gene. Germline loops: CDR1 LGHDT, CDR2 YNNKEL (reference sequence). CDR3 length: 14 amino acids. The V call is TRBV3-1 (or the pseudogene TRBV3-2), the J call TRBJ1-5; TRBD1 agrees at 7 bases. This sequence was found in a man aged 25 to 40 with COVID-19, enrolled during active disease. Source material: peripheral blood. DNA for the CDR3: TGTGCCAGCAGCCTAACAGGGGTCGGGCAGCCCCAGCATTTT. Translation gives CASSLTGVGQPQHF.